The rows below give T cell receptor beta chains drawn from one sample of a study of human CD8 memory T cell subsets. TCRdb reprocessed the 5' RACE reads and reports one entry per CDR3 protein, with no DNA. The sample table includes roughly 11,000 distinct CDR3 sequences. Sequenced sample: CD8+ T cells from PBMCs. These receptor sequences come from a human donor in good health. CDR3s include the opening cysteine and the closing phenylalanine or tryptophan. Expanded clones are given a class, and other clones once, few, many or no size at all.

>TRBJ2-7|.|TRBV4-3
CASSQGSGYEQYF
>TRBJ2-7|.|TRBV7-9
CVTGGSSYEQYF
>TRBJ1-1|.|TRBV23-1
CASSQGDSGTEAFF
>TRBJ2-7|.|TRBV5-1
CASSLVYGTYEQYF
>TRBJ2-7|.|TRBV7-2
CASSADNSYFYEQYF
>TRBJ1-2|.|TRBV20-1
CSASGSGYYGYTF
>TRBJ2-2|.|TRBV20-1
CSELGPTGELFF
>TRBJ2-4|.|TRBV20-1
CSATMENIQYF
>TRBJ2-1|.|TRBV6-5
CASSLGLAAYNEQFF
>TRBJ2-5|medium-sized|TRBV7-2
CASSLIQAGVPRSWETQYF
>TRBJ2-7|.|TRBV7-2
CASSFSGDYEQYF
>TRBJ2-7|.|TRBV20-1
CSARPPRGRGDYEQYF
>TRBJ2-7|.|TRBV5-1
CASRGTGLESSYEQYF
>TRBJ2-7|.|TRBV9
CASSSSGSHYEQYF
>TRBJ1-4|.|TRBV19
CASHLRGTNEKLFF
>TRBJ1-1|.|TRBV27
CASRTDAEAEAFF
>TRBJ1-1|.|TRBV7-8
CASSLTGNTEAFF
>TRBJ2-3|.|TRBV5-4
CAARGGNTDTQYF
>TRBJ2-7|.|TRBV7-6
CASSEELTGPYEQYF
>TRBJ2-1|.|TRBV2
CASSLGWGSYNEQFF
>TRBJ2-3|.|TRBV6-1
CASSESRHTPDTQYF
>TRBJ2-7|.|TRBV10-2
CASSPTGLGYEQYF
>TRBJ2-4|.|TRBV5-4
CASSLAERYSIQYF
>TRBJ1-1|.|TRBV5-6
CASSLGVNTEAFF
>TRBJ2-7|.|TRBV5-8
CASSQDRAYEQYF